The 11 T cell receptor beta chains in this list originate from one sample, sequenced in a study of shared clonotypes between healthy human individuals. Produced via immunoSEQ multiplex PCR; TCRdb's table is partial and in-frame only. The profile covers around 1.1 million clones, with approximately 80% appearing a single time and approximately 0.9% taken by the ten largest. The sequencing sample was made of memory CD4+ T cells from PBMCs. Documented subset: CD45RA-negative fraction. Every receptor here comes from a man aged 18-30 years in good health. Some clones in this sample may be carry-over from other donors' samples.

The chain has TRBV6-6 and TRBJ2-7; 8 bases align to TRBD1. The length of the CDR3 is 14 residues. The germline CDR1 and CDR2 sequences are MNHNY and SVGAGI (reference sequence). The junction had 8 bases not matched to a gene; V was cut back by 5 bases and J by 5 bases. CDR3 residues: CASSPDRGRNEQYF. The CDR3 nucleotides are TGTGCCAGCAGTCCTGACAGGGGTCGGAACGAGCAGTACTTC.

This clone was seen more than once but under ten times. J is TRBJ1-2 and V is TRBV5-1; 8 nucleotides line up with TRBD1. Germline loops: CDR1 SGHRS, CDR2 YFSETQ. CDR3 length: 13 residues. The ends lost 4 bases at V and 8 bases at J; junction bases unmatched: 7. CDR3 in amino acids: CASSGGGQGGYTF. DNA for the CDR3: TGCGCCAGCAGCGGTGGAGGACAGGGAGGCTACACCTTC.

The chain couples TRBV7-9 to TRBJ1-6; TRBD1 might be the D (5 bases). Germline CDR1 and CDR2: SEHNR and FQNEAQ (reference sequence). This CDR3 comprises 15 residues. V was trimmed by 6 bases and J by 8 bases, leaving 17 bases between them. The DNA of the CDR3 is TGTGCCAGCAGGGACCGGGACCGGATGGATTCACCCCTCCACTTT. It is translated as CASRDRDRMDSPLHF. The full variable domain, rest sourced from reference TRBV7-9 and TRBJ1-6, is DTGVSQNPRHKITKRGQNVTFRCDPISEHNRLYWYRQTLGQGPEFLTYFQNEAQLEKSRLLSDRFSAERPKGSFSTLEIQRTEQGDSAMYLCASRDRDRMDSPLHFGNGTRLTVT.

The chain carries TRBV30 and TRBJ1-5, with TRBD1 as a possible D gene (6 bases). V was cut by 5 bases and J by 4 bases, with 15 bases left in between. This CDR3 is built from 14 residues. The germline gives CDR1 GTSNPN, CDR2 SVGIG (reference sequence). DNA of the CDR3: TGTGCCTGGGCCCGACAGGCGTCGAATCAGCCCCAGCATTTT. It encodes CAWARQASNQPQHF.

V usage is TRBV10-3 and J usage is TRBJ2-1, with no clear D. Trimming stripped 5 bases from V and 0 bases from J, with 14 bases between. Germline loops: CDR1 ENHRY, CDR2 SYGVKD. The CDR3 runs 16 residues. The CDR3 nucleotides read TGTGCCATCAGTCCAAACAACCCGAGCTCCTACAATGAGCAGTTCTTC. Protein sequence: CAISPNNPSSYNEQFF.

The CDR3 bases are TGTGCCATCAAGGGGGGGTCAGATACGCAGTATTTT. This translates into CAIKGGSDTQYF. The chain recombines TRBV10-3 with TRBJ2-3, with D possibly being TRBD2 (7 bases). The ends were cut back, 7 bases at V and 4 bases at J, with 9 bases in the middle. Germline CDR1 is ENHRY and CDR2 is SYGVKD. This CDR3 is 12 amino acids long.

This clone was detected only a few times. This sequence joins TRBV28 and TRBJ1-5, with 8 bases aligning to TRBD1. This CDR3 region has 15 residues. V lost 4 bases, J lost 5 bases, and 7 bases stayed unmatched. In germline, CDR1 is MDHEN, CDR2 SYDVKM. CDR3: CASSWTGREDQPQHF. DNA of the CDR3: TGTGCCAGCAGTTGGACAGGGAGGGAAGATCAGCCCCAGCATTTT.

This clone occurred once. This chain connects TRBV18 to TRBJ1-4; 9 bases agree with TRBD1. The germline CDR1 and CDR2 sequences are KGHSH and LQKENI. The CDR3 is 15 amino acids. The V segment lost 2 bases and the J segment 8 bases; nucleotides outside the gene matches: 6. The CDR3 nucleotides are TGTGCCAGCTCACCAGGGACAGGGACGGAAGAAAAACTGTTTTTT. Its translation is CASSPGTGTEEKLFF. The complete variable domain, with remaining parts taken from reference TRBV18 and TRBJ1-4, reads NAGVMQNPRHLVRRRGQEARLRCSPMKGHSHVYWYRQLPEEGLKFMVYLQKENIIDESGMPKERFSAEFPKEGPSILRIQQVVRGDSAAYFCASSPGTGTEEKLFFGSGTQLSVL.

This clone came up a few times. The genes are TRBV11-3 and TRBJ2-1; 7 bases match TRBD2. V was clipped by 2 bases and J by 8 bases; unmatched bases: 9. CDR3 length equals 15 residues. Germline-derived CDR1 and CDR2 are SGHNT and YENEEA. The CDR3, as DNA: TGTGCCAGCAGCTTAACGGGCGGGAGTAGTGATGAGCAGTTCTTC. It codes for CASSLTGGSSDEQFF.

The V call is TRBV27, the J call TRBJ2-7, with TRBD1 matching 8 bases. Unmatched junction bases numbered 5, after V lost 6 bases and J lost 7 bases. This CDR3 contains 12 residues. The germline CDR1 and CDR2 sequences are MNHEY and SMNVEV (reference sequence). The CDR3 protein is CASRDRGREQYF. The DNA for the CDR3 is TGTGCCAGCAGAGACAGGGGACGGGAGCAGTACTTC.

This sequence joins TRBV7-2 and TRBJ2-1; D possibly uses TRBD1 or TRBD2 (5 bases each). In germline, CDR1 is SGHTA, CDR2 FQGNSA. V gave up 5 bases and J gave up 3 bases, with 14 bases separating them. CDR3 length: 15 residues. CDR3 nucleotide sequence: TGTGCCAGCAGCCCCGACAGCGGATACTACAATGAGCAGTTCTTC. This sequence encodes CASSPDSGYYNEQFF.